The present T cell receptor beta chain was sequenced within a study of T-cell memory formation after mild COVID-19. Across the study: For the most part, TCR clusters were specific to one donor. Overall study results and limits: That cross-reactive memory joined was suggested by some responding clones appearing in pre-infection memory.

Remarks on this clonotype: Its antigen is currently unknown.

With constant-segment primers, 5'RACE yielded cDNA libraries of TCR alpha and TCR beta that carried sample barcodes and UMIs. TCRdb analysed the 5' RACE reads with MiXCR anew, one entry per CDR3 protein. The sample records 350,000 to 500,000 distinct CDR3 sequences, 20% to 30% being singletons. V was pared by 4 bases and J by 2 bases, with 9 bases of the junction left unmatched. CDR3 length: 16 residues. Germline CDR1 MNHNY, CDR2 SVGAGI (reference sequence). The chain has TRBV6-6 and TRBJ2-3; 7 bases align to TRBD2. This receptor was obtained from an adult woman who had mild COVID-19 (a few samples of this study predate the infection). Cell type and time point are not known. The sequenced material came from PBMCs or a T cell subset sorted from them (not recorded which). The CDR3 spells CASSFKRGRITDTQYF. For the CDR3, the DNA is TGTGCCAGCAGTTTTAAGCGGGGCAGGATCACAGATACGCAGTATTTT.